Included here is one TCR beta chain sequence, with context. Per the study methods: Estimated nucleated cell counts came from reference gene primer amplification. The table came from immunoSEQ multiplex PCR; TCRdb's copy has only in-frame clones and leaves some out. V, J and clone size were drawn from that table, and D and trimming were deduced from the DNA. Among 80,000 to 100,000 clones listed, roughly 80% were seen once. CDR1 is LGHDT, CDR2 YNNKEL, per germline (reference sequence). Trimming cost V 0 bases and J 5 bases, with 16 bases left between them. The CDR3 has 17 residues. The data stem from a study of blood T cell repertoires in COVID-19. As for the study in general: Samples of COVID-19 (acute and convalescent) were obtained from the United States, Italy and Spain. In each case, the material was cDNA or gDNA derived from T cells, B-cell-depleted T cells, or PBMCs.

Sequenced sample: peripheral blood. The receptor was derived from a human donor in a cohort sampled during active COVID-19. The V and J genes are TRBV3-1 (or the pseudogene TRBV3-2) and TRBJ2-2; D perhaps matches TRBD2 (5 bases). The CDR3 DNA follows: TGTGCCAGCAGCCAAGATGGAGAGGGAGCGCGGACCGGGGAGCTGTTTTTT. This codes for CASSQDGEGARTGELFF.